This TCR beta chain derives from a study of blood T cell repertoires in COVID-19. This clone came up a few times. Using immunoSEQ multiplex PCR, the repertoire was profiled, and TCRdb retains in-frame clones only, with some absent. The sample has about 84,000 clones, over 70% seen once. Germline CDR1 is PRHDT and CDR2 is FYEKMQ (reference sequence). This CDR3 contains 19 residues. V shed 5 bases and J 1 base; nucleotides not matched to a gene: 14. The chain couples TRBV13 to TRBJ2-6; 7 bases agree with TRBD1. Sequencing was carried out using peripheral blood. This clonotype was obtained from a man in his fifties with active or convalescent COVID-19. The CDR3 region has the DNA TGTGCCAGCAGCCCGCAGAGGGGGCGGGCAGTTTCTGGGGCCAACGTCCTGACTTTC. Its translation is CASSPQRGRAVSGANVLTF.